The sequence of this TCR beta chain was determined in a study of blood T cell repertoires in COVID-19 (dated by TCRdb to the early 2020s). About the study as a whole: Samples covering the acute and convalescent phases of COVID-19 were provided by collaborators in the United States, Italy and Spain. A freely available public database, intended as a resource for researchers studying the immune response to SARS-CoV-2, is where the repertoires were released. Where available, HLA class I and class II types were obtained from metadata supplied by the sample provider rather than from assay-based typing. Deeply sampled blood TCRbeta repertoires from subjects exposed to, actively infected with, or recovered from COVID-19 were included in the dataset. Nearly every sample came with metadata listing a de-identified subject ID, COVID-19 status, age in years and sex. The material from the prospective study consisted of cDNA or gDNA derived from T cells, B-cell-depleted T cells, or PBMCs. The samples were drawn from two sources: the first 160 participants of the ongoing ImmuneRACE study, and some 1,300 subjects contributed by 6 global collaborators.

TCRbeta CDR3 regions were amplified from genomic DNA by means of the immunoSEQ Assay, a bias-controlled multiplex PCR. As for the authors' bioinformatics: The number of nucleated cells in each sample was estimated from the amplification of reference gene primers within the assay. Sequence reads were collapsed and filtered to measure the absolute abundance of every unique TCRbeta CDR3 rearrangement. Productive Simpson clonality was computed per sample as the square root of Simpson's diversity index over productive rearrangements. The table was pulled from immuneACCESS by TCRdb, which kept in-frame rearrangements only. Such tables lose some clones; where checked, under half of the loss comes from unresolved V genes, and the rest has no known cause. The DNA was the basis for D and trimming; V, J and clone size are from that table. The table for this sample lists 90,000 to 140,000 clones; roughly 79% of them were counted only once. The ten largest make up roughly a tenth of the sample.

Note on this clone: Its antigen is still unknown. The input lacks base qualities; no much larger clone sits a single base away.

The germline V gene yields MNHEY for CDR1 and SVGAGI for CDR2. V is trimmed back by 9 bases and J by 3 bases, and the junction contains 7 bases that no gene match accounts for. The CDR3 contains 15 residues, cysteine and phenylalanine counted. Of the read, only the CDR3 DNA is kept; its 45 bases are in frame from base 1. Each collaborating institution followed its own protocols to collect whole blood in K2EDTA tubes. For TCRbeta analysis, collaborators shipped samples as frozen whole blood, isolated PBMCs, or DNA extracted from either of those sample types. Here is what the overall study found, with its caveats: How much clinical and demographic metadata was included differed by source and by participant, and the metadata was provided uncurated.

The V and J segments used are TRBV6-5 and TRBJ2-2; TRBD1 fits 10 bases in the junction. Source material: peripheral blood. This TCR derives from a woman in her 70s with acute or convalescent COVID-19. The CDR3 amino acid sequence is: CASTPGQGYTGELFF. The DNA is TGTGCCAGTACACCGGGACAGGGGTACACCGGGGAGCTGTTTTTT.